This T cell receptor (beta chain) was identified in a study of cytomegalovirus exposure and HLA in healthy donors. In germline, CDR1 is MNHEY, CDR2 SMNVEV (reference sequence). V lost 5 bases, J lost 6 bases, and 20 bases lay in between. The CDR3 contains 16 residues. The data were produced by immunoSEQ multiplex PCR, yet TCRdb's version contains in-frame clones alone and is incomplete. The data hold fewer than 150,000 clones, with roughly four fifths observed a single time. This TCR was sampled from a man aged 30 to 45 in good health and CMV-seropositive. Sequenced: PBMCs. The chain is built from TRBV27 and TRBJ2-1; D might be TRBD1 (7 bases). As DNA, the CDR3 is TGTGCCAGCAGTCTCCTACAGGGGACTGGCAGCAATGAGCAGTTCTTC. This translates into CASSLLQGTGSNEQFF.